This T cell receptor (beta chain) derives from a study of blood T cell repertoires in COVID-19. Study-wide context: Sample material is recorded as cDNA or gDNA derived from T cells, B-cell-depleted T cells, or PBMCs.

Original methodology: Nucleated cell number was recorded as an estimate derived from reference gene primer amplification. Generated by immunoSEQ multiplex PCR, the TCRdb table keeps only in-frame clones and is missing some. V and J calls and clone size come straight from that table; D and trimming were deduced from the DNA. The sample includes 250,000 to 300,000 clones, approximately 89% of them seen just once. Trimming stripped 4 bases from V and 6 bases from J, with 5 bases between. The CDR3 is 11 amino acids. Living in under 30 US areas, the participants were between 18 and 89 years of age. Exposed study participants had met a COVID-19 case within 2 weeks before entry.

Input material: PBMCs or T cells enriched from blood (not recorded which). The chain joins TRBV12-3 or TRBV12-4 to TRBJ2-3; tentatively, D is TRBD1 (5 bases). The receptor's source is a woman in her 50s who had been exposed to COVID-19. CDR3 bases: TGTGCCAGCAGTTCAGGGGATACGCAGTATTTT. This translates into CASSSGDTQYF.